These T cell receptor beta chains were read from a single sample in a study of T cell repertoires in cytomegalovirus infection. MiXCR, applied by TCRdb to the reads, yields one record per CDR3 protein. The sample lists approximately 490,000 distinct CDR3 sequences; approximately 10% were seen once. What was sequenced was PBMCs. The receptors derive from a human donor in good health (CMV status not recorded). Some clones in this sample may be carry-over from other donors' samples. Both conserved end residues are part of each CDR3. A D gene is named only where the DNA matches it firmly. The size of a clone is reported for some rows only, either as once, few or many, or as a class for expanded clones.

clone size	J gene	V gene	D gene	CDR3 protein	CDR3 DNA
many	TRBJ2-1	TRBV19	.	CASSRRGDEQFF	TGTGCCAGTAGCAGAAGGGGGGATGAGCAGTTCTTC
few	TRBJ1-2	TRBV14	.	CASSQGVTFYGYTF	TGTGCCAGCAGCCAAGGGGTCACGTTCTATGGCTACACCTTC
many	TRBJ2-1	TRBV28	TRBD1	CASSSGQVSYNEQFF	TGTGCCAGCAGTTCGGGACAGGTATCCTACAATGAGCAGTTCTTC
many	TRBJ2-2	TRBV27	.	CASSLYGVHRQANTGELFF	TGTGCCAGCAGTTTATATGGGGTCCATAGACAGGCGAACACCGGGGAGCTGTTTTTT
.	TRBJ2-2	TRBV15	.	CATSKETGELFF	TGTGCCACCAGCAAGGAGACTGGGGAGCTGTTTTTT
.	TRBJ2-7	TRBV20-1	TRBD2	CSARGLAGARHEQYF	TGCAGTGCTAGGGGGCTAGCGGGAGCCCGCCACGAGCAGTACTTC
few	TRBJ1-1	TRBV14	.	CASSALRGLNTEAFF	TGTGCCAGCAGCGCCCTCCGGGGCCTAAACACTGAAGCTTTCTTT
few	TRBJ2-7	TRBV3-1	TRBD2	CASSQVHRGGAGNEQYF	TGTGCCAGCAGCCAAGTGCATCGCGGGGGGGCTGGGAACGAGCAGTACTTC
.	TRBJ2-3	TRBV10-3	.	CASTGALSTDTQYF	TGTGCCTCCACGGGGGCCCTTAGCACAGATACGCAGTATTTT
many	TRBJ2-1	TRBV5-7	.	CASSFRQAWISYNEQFF	TGTGCCAGCAGCTTCCGACAGGCCTGGATTTCCTACAATGAGCAGTTCTTC
many	TRBJ2-1	TRBV11-1	TRBD2	CASSLVLAPHNEQFF	TGTGCCAGCAGCTTAGTACTAGCGCCTCACAATGAGCAGTTCTTC
many	TRBJ2-7	TRBV28	.	CASSTRDLQYF	TGTGCCAGTTCTACACGGGACCTGCAGTACTTC
many	TRBJ2-3	TRBV6-5	.	CASSPGPNTDTQYF	TGTGCCAGCAGTCCGGGACCGAACACAGATACGCAGTATTTT
.	TRBJ2-7	TRBV11-3	.	CASSLEVSGHIPYEQYF	TGTGCCAGCAGCTTAGAGGTTTCGGGACATATACCTTACGAGCAGTACTTC
.	TRBJ1-2	TRBV2	.	CASRPGLGIYGYTF	TGTGCCAGCAGACCCGGACTGGGTATCTATGGCTACACCTTC
many	TRBJ1-1	TRBV7-2	.	CASSLARFRTEAFF	TGTGCCAGCAGCTTAGCTAGATTTCGCACTGAAGCTTTCTTT
.	TRBJ2-1	TRBV28	.	CASSQQPYNEQFF	TGTGCCAGCAGCCAGCAACCTTACAATGAGCAGTTCTTC
many	TRBJ1-1	TRBV5-4	.	CASRGGAGLNTEAFF	TGTGCCAGCAGGGGGGGGGCAGGGTTGAACACTGAAGCTTTCTTT
few	TRBJ1-6	TRBV20-1	.	CSGSRQLNSPLHF	TGCAGTGGAAGTAGGCAGTTGAATTCACCCCTCCACTTT
many	TRBJ1-4	TRBV5-1	.	CASSLGKTGLREKLFF	TGCGCCAGCAGCTTGGGCAAAACGGGTCTCCGGGAAAAACTGTTTTTT
many	TRBJ2-3	TRBV7-9	.	CASRPRDSTDTQYF	TGTGCCAGCCGCCCGCGGGATAGCACAGATACGCAGTATTTT
many	TRBJ1-1	TRBV19	.	CASTKRDTNTEAFF	TGTGCCAGTACGAAAAGGGACACGAACACTGAAGCTTTCTTT
few	TRBJ2-1	TRBV5-4	TRBD2	CASSSKSGDPFHEQFF	TGTGCCAGCAGCTCTAAGAGCGGGGACCCCTTCCATGAGCAGTTCTTC
.	TRBJ2-5	TRBV5-8	.	CASSWRGETQYF	TGTGCCAGCAGCTGGAGGGGGGAGACCCAGTACTTC
few	TRBJ1-5	TRBV20-1	.	CSAPYSNQPQHF	TGCAGTGCTCCTTATAGCAATCAGCCCCAGCATTTT
.	TRBJ2-1	TRBV9	.	CASSVEDNEQFF	TGTGCCAGCAGCGTAGAGGATAATGAGCAGTTCTTC
many	TRBJ1-5	TRBV25-1	.	CASSDGQNRQPQHF	TGTGCCAGCAGTGACGGACAGAACCGTCAGCCCCAGCATTTT
many	TRBJ1-6	TRBV7-2	.	CASSLGGVESPLHF	TGTGCCAGCAGCCTAGGGGGAGTTGAGTCACCCCTCCACTTT
many	TRBJ1-2	TRBV10-3	.	CAISEGSITRSYTF	TGTGCCATCAGTGAGGGGAGCATTACTCGTAGCTACACCTTC
.	TRBJ1-2	TRBV29-1	.	CSVERERDYGYTF	TGCAGCGTTGAAAGGGAAAGGGACTATGGCTACACCTTC
many	TRBJ1-2	TRBV12-3/TRBV12-4	TRBD1	CASSTGGPKGYTF	TGTGCCAGCAGCACAGGGGGTCCGAAAGGCTACACCTTC
many	TRBJ1-2	TRBV5-3	.	CARSPIWTDPYGYTF	TGTGCCAGAAGCCCGATCTGGACAGACCCCTATGGCTACACCTTC
many	TRBJ2-1	TRBV7-9	TRBD1	CASSLGVGQGFFEQFF	TGTGCCAGCAGCCTAGGGGTGGGACAGGGCTTCTTTGAGCAGTTCTTC
.	TRBJ1-2	TRBV19	TRBD1	CASSMTWNRGNRYGYTF	TGTGCCAGTAGTATGACCTGGAACAGGGGGAATCGCTATGGCTACACCTTC
many	TRBJ1-4	TRBV6-6	.	CASSDSATNEKLFF	TGTGCCAGCAGTGACAGTGCAACTAATGAAAAACTGTTTTTT
many	TRBJ1-3	TRBV9	.	CASSDDRRGSGNTIYF	TGTGCCAGCAGCGATGACCGACGGGGCTCTGGAAACACCATATATTTT
many	TRBJ1-6	TRBV6-1	TRBD1	CASKMSGGNNSPLHF	TGTGCCAGCAAGATGTCAGGGGGCAATAATTCACCCCTCCACTTT
many	TRBJ2-7	TRBV7-2	TRBD2	CASSLGLAGVSAMGPPVEQYF	TGTGCCAGCAGCTTAGGACTAGCGGGAGTAAGTGCTATGGGTCCTCCCGTCGAGCAGTACTTC
many	TRBJ2-1	TRBV7-9	.	CASSLGGGAGYEQFF	TGTGCCAGCAGCTTAGGTGGCGGGGCCGGGTATGAGCAGTTCTTC
few	TRBJ2-6	TRBV28	.	CASSPNSGANVLTF	TGTGCCAGCAGCCCCAACTCGGGGGCCAACGTCCTGACTTTC
many	TRBJ2-4	TRBV19	.	CASRIGDLAKNIQYF	TGTGCCAGTAGAATAGGTGATCTAGCCAAAAACATTCAGTACTTC
few	TRBJ1-5	TRBV27	.	CASSLEVYQPQHF	TGTGCCAGCAGTTTGGAGGTATATCAGCCCCAGCATTTT
few	TRBJ1-3	TRBV20-1	.	CSARGVPSGNTIYF	TGCAGTGCTAGAGGGGTACCCTCTGGAAACACCATATATTTT
few	TRBJ1-2	TRBV5-1	.	CASSPEGMDGYTF	TGCGCCAGCAGCCCCGAGGGAATGGATGGCTACACCTTC
many	TRBJ2-7	TRBV7-8	.	CASSFSEAGTYEQYF	TGTGCCAGCAGCTTCTCGGAGGCAGGGACATACGAGCAGTACTTC
many	TRBJ2-1	TRBV18	TRBD2	CASSPSTSGSYNEQFF	TGTGCCAGCAGTCCATCGACTAGCGGGTCCTACAATGAGCAGTTCTTC
.	TRBJ1-5	TRBV6-1	TRBD1	CASSASTGDGQPQHF	TGTGCCAGCAGTGCCTCTACAGGGGATGGGCAGCCCCAGCATTTT
.	TRBJ2-1	TRBV3-1	TRBD2	CASSLVVIAGMNEQFF	TGTGCCAGCAGCCTGGTGGTTATAGCGGGTATGAATGAGCAGTTCTTC
.	TRBJ2-3	TRBV5-4	TRBD2	CASSQPTSGGGTDTQYF	TGTGCCAGCAGCCAACCGACTAGCGGGGGGGGCACAGATACGCAGTATTTT
many	TRBJ2-5	TRBV7-2	.	CASSFSRTGETQYF	TGTGCCAGCAGCTTTTCACGGACGGGTGAGACCCAGTACTTC
.	TRBJ1-1	TRBV27	.	CASSFGGGGNTEAFF	TGTGCCAGCAGTTTCGGTGGGGGAGGGAACACTGAAGCTTTCTTT
many	TRBJ1-2	TRBV20-1	.	CSARDLKLFERFRGYTF	TGCAGTGCTAGAGATCTAAAGTTATTCGAGCGGTTTCGTGGCTACACCTTC
many	TRBJ1-3	TRBV11-2	.	CASSSLRTTAGNTIYF	TGTGCCAGCAGCTCCCTCCGGACCACAGCTGGGAACACCATATATTTT
.	TRBJ2-5	TRBV29-1	.	CSGADSHQETQYF	TGCAGCGGGGCCGACAGTCATCAAGAGACCCAGTACTTC
once	TRBJ1-1	TRBV9	TRBD1	CASSVDTGGWMNTEAFF	TGTGCCAGCAGCGTGGACACAGGGGGCTGGATGAACACTGAAGCTTTCTTT
.	TRBJ2-5	TRBV18	.	CASSRVGTMAGIQYF	TGTGCCAGCTCACGCGTAGGAACTATGGCAGGGATCCAGTACTTC
few	TRBJ1-5	TRBV29-1	.	CSVTTGHSNQPQHF	TGCAGCGTGACAACCGGGCATAGCAATCAGCCCCAGCATTTT
many	TRBJ2-1	TRBV5-8	.	CASSWDPRNEQFF	TGTGCCAGCAGTTGGGACCCCCGCAATGAGCAGTTCTTC
many	TRBJ2-7	TRBV11-2	TRBD2	CASSYMLAGTYEQYF	TGTGCCAGCAGCTATATGCTAGCGGGGACCTACGAGCAGTACTTC